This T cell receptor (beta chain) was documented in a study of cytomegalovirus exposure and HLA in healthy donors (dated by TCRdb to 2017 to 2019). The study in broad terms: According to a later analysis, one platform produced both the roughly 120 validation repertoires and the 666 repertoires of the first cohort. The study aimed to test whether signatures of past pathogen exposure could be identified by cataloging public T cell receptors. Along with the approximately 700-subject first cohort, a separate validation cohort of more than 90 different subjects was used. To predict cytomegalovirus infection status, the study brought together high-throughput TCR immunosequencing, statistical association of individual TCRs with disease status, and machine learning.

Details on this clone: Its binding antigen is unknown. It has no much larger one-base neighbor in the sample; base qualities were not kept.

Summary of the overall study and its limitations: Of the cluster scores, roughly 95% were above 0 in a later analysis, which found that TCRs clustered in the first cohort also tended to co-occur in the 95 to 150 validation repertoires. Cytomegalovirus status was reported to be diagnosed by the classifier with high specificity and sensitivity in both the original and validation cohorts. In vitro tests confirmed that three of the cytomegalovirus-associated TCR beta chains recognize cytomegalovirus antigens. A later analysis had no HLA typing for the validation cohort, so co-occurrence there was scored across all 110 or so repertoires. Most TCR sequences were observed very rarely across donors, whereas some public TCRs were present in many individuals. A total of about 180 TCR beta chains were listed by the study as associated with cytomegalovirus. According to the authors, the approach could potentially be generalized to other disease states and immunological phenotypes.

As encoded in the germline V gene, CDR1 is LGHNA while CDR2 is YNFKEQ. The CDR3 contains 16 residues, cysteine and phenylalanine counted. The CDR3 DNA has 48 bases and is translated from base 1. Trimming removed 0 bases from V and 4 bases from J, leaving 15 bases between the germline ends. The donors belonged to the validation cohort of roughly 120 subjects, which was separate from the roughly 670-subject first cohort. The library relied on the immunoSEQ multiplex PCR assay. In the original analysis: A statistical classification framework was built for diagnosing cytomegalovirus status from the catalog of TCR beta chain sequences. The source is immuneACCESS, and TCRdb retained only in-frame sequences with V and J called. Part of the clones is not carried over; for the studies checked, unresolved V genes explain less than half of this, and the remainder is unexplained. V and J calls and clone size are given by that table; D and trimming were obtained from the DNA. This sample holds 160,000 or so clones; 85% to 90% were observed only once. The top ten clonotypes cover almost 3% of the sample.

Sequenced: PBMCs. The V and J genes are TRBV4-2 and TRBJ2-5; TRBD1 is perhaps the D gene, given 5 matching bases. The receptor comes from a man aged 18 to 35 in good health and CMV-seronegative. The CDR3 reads CASSQEVLQGGETQYF. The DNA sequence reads TGTGCCAGCAGCCAAGAGGTATTGCAGGGCGGAGAGACCCAGTACTTC.